This T cell receptor beta chain was captured in a study of shared clonotypes between healthy human individuals. Study at large: The plates for each donor numbered three CD4 naive, three CD4 memory, two CD8 naive and one CD8 memory.

Donors, healthy HIV-negative adults, lacked recent acute infections or vaccinations. CD45RA+ naive and CD45RA-negative memory subsets were separated from CD4+ cells. TCRdb's copy holds only in-frame clones and misses some; the assay was immunoSEQ multiplex PCR. The repertoire consists of around 2.5 million clones, with 80% to 95% occurring once and the leading ten covering about 0.34%. Turning to this clone: Its target is not known.

Study-wide results and caveats: Clonotypes shared by all four sorted-subset donors had higher generation probabilities than non-shared clonotypes.

V was shortened by 1 base and J by 5 bases, with 12 bases between the two germline ends. This CDR3 has 14 residues. Germline V gene sequence: CDR1 SGHRS, CDR2 YFSETQ. Source material: naive CD4+ T cells from PBMCs. Specified subset: CD45RA+ positively selected. The sequence derives from a young man in good health. Some clones in this sample may be carry-over from other donors' samples. The genes are TRBV5-1 and TRBJ1-2; a weak D match, TRBD1 (5 bases). CDR3 amino acids: CASSLWGTGYGYTF. DNA of the CDR3: TGCGCCAGCAGCTTGTGGGGGACGGGTTATGGCTACACCTTC.